This T cell receptor beta chain was captured by sequencing in a study of OX40 agonist ivuxolimab in advanced cancers. Concerning the study at large: Ivuxolimab was a fully human IgG2 agonistic monoclonal antibody targeting the costimulatory receptor OX40 (CD134). Intravenous ivuxolimab was administered to patients every 2 weeks at six dose levels: 0.01, 0.1, 0.3, 1.5, 3 and 10 mg/kg. Of the approximately 50 dose-escalation patients, hepatocellular carcinoma was present in about 20, melanoma in approximately 15, renal cell carcinoma in 9 and head and neck cancer in 9. The dose-escalation cohort was around 83% male with a mean age of about 60 years, ranging from about 20 to 85. Patients were allowed to have had prior anti-PD-1, anti-PD-L1 or anti-CTLA-4 therapy, and 40% of the dose-escalation patients had been treated with checkpoint inhibitors. Partial responses occurred in three dose-escalation patients, of whom one had hepatocellular carcinoma and two had cutaneous melanoma. The point of sequencing TCRbeta in the periphery was to test whether ivuxolimab changed TCR sequence diversity and drove clonal T-cell expansion. The monotherapy dose-escalation portion (N ≈ 56 patients) of the phase I ivuxolimab trial is reported in the paper. Broader findings and caveats from the paper: The antigen specificity of the clonally expanded peripheral T cells was not determined. Clonal expansion of both CD4+ and CD8+ blood T cells was observed from baseline to week 6 at doses 0.1 to 3.0 mg/kg. In the 0.1-3.0 mg/kg groups, partial responders had among the lowest normalized peripheral clonal expansion, particularly in CD8+ T cells. Low levels of normalized T-cell clonal expansion were also seen in some patients who did not respond. After ivuxolimab, CD8+ T cells had more expanded clones than CD4+ T cells on average.

This clone has a single count. Its binding antigen is unknown. No much larger clone is present one base from it, and per-base qualities are unavailable. CDR1 is given as MNHNS and CDR2 as SASEGT, both from the germline V gene. The CDR3, from cysteine to phenylalanine, totals 16 residues. Of all the DNA, just the CDR3 is kept, 48 bases in frame from base 1. At the junction V is shortened by 2 bases and J by 3 bases, with 15 bases in between. The trial excluded patients who had a history of autoimmune disease or who were on systemic immunosuppression. Peripheral blood for TCR sequencing was collected from all dose cohorts at baseline, on cycle 4 day 1, and on cycle 7 day 1. Samples came from an open-label, multicenter, first-in-human phase I dose-escalation trial of ivuxolimab. Adults with locally advanced or metastatic head and neck squamous cell, hepatocellular, melanoma or renal cell carcinoma were enrolled in the trial. Before TCR sequencing, CD4+ T cells and CD8+ T cells from peripheral blood were sorted into separate populations.

Genomic DNA was isolated from the sorted cells so that the TCRbeta CDR3 region could be sequenced. TCRbeta CDR3 regions were sequenced using the immunoSEQ Assay. Drawn from immuneACCESS, this table holds only the in-frame rearrangements with V and J called that TCRdb kept. Clones are partly lost; checked studies trace under half to an unresolved V gene and leave the rest unexplained. Across this sample there are approximately 94,000 clones, with around 84% seen only once. The ten largest clones add up to roughly 1.1% of the sample. The TCR was taken from an adult with an advanced solid tumor such as melanoma, head and neck, liver or kidney cancer. The source was CD4+ or CD8+ T cells sorted from blood, collected in a trial of the OX40 agonist ivuxolimab. Here the chain combines TRBV6-1 and TRBJ2-3; perhaps TRBD1 is the D gene, with 6 bases matching. The DNA is TGTGCCAGCAGTGAACTTGGGGGCGCTTTGACAGATACGCAGTATTTT. Its translation reads: CASSELGGALTDTQYF.